This passage covers 5 T cell receptor beta chains from one sample sequenced in a study of cytomegalovirus exposure and HLA in healthy donors. The data were produced by immunoSEQ multiplex PCR, yet TCRdb's version contains in-frame clones alone and is incomplete. The sample has under 300,000 clones; 80% to 90% are singletons. Sequenced material: PBMCs. Receptors originate from a young woman in good health and CMV-seronegative.

This chain uses TRBV30 with TRBJ1-4; D is unclear. Germline V gene data show CDR1 as GTSNPN and CDR2 as SVGIG (reference sequence). The length of the CDR3 is 12 residues. The V end was cut by 5 bases, the J end by 0 bases, with 4 bases between. CDR3 bases: TGTGCCTGGGGCCCAACTAATGAAAAACTGTTTTTT. Protein: CAWGPTNEKLFF.

This sequence joins TRBV5-1 and TRBJ2-1; the match to TRBD1 covers 7 bases. The CDR3 extends over 17 amino acids. The junction had 14 bases not matched to a gene; V was cut back by 0 bases and J by 8 bases. In germline, CDR1 is SGHRS, CDR2 YFSETQ. The CDR3: CASSLEGATGDLDEQFF. In DNA form, the CDR3 reads TGCGCCAGCAGCTTGGAGGGGGCAACAGGGGATCTCGATGAGCAGTTCTTC.

The chain joins TRBV28 to TRBJ2-3; 8 nucleotides line up with TRBD2. This CDR3 is 15 amino acids long. Germline V gives CDR1 MDHEN, CDR2 SYDVKM. Germline trimming cut 4 bases from V and 4 bases from J; bases unmatched to any gene: 7. In nucleotides, the CDR3 is TGTGCCAGCAGTTCCCCCGGGACTAGTCCAGATACGCAGTATTTT. It encodes CASSSPGTSPDTQYF.

This clone was observed a single time. The rearrangement joins TRBV4-1 to TRBJ2-5; TRBD2 might be the D (6 bases). The CDR3 sequence is 15 residues long. The germline V and J ends were trimmed by 0 bases and 2 bases, with 10 bases remaining between them. Looked up from germline, CDR1 is MGHRA and CDR2 is YSYEKL. The CDR3: CASSQDAGPQETQYF. DNA for the CDR3: TGCGCCAGCAGCCAAGATGCGGGGCCACAAGAGACCCAGTACTTC.

The chain employs TRBV7-9 and TRBJ1-1; 8 bases line up with TRBD1. The V and J ends lost 0 bases and 7 bases, in that order; junction bases with no gene match: 1. Germline CDR1 reads SEHNR; CDR2 reads FQNEAQ (reference sequence). The CDR3 is 13 residues long. The DNA of the CDR3 is TGTGCCAGCAGCTTAGCCGACAGGGGTGAAGCTTTCTTT. It encodes CASSLADRGEAFF.